This entry is about one TCR beta chain. What it binds is not known. Reverse transcription of roughly 0.45 to 1 ug RNA was performed with random hexamers. The amplification used immunoSEQ multiplex PCR on TCR beta CDR3; it spanned 54 Vbeta and 13 Jbeta. TCRdb recomputed calls from the immunoSEQ multiplex PCR reads with MiXCR, one row per CDR3 protein. The data show 200,000 to 250,000 distinct CDR3 sequences, about 95% seen once. The CDR3 is 13 residues long. V shed 3 bases and J shed 9 bases, with 11 bases lying between them. CDR1 is LNHDA and CDR2 is SQIVND in the germline V gene (reference sequence). This entry is derived from a study of CD8 T cells in Susac syndrome. Whole-study results and caveats: As the study acknowledged, the number of individuals in its TCR sequencing and HLA analysis was relatively small.

V gene TRBV19 combines with J gene TRBJ2-2, with D unclear. The TCR comes from a human donor with multiple sclerosis. The sequenced material came from CD4+ T cells from PBMCs. CDR3 amino acids: CASSIPPFRELFF. The CDR3 DNA reads TGTGCCAGTAGTATCCCCCCCTTCCGGGAGCTGTTTTTT.